The 12 T cell receptor beta chains presented below share a single source sample, sequenced in a study of OX40 agonist ivuxolimab in advanced cancers. Sequenced by immunoSEQ multiplex PCR; TCRdb stores in-frame clones only, minus some. The sample shows about 59,000 clones, approximately 90% of them seen only once. The material sequenced was CD4+ or CD8+ T cells sorted from blood, taken in a trial of the OX40 agonist ivuxolimab. These receptors originate from an adult with an advanced solid tumor such as melanoma, head and neck, liver or kidney cancer.

V usage is TRBV6-1 and J usage is TRBJ2-3; perhaps TRBD1 as D (7 bases). Trimming removed 10 bases from V and 6 bases from J, with 23 bases in between. The germline V gene has CDR1 MNHNS and CDR2 SASEGT. The CDR3 loop spans 15 amino acids. The CDR3 region is CATIMGAGTVDTQYF. The DNA for the CDR3 is TGTGCCACTATCATGGGGGCGGGGACAGTGGATACGCAGTATTTT.

The gene calls are TRBV11-1 and TRBJ2-5, with 7 bases aligning to TRBD2. The DNA end is a closer match to TRBJ2-7, so the J assignment may be wrong. The CDR3 contains 14 residues. CDR1 and CDR2 (germline): SGHAT, FQDESV (reference sequence). Here the CDR3 DNA reads TGTGCCAGCAGCTTCGGGCTAGCGGCCTACGAGCAGTACTTC. Encoded protein: CASSFGLAAYEQYF.

The J gene is TRBJ1-5, the V gene TRBV6-5; tentatively, D is TRBD1 (5 bases). CDR3 size: 13 residues. V gave up 0 bases and J gave up 9 bases, with 9 bases separating them. Germline CDR1 MNHEY, CDR2 SVGAGI. The CDR3 DNA is TGTGCCAGCAGTTACTCTACGAGGGGGCCCCAGCATTTT. Amino acids: CASSYSTRGPQHF.

The chain carries TRBV13 and TRBJ2-1; D perhaps matches TRBD1 (10 bases). This CDR3 comprises 24 residues. Trimming took 4 bases from V and 6 from J, leaving 43 bases between them. Looked up from germline, CDR1 is PRHDT and CDR2 is FYEKMQ (reference sequence). The CDR3 spells CASSSFTGTGDWTSEGPPGNEQFF. In DNA form, the CDR3 reads TGTGCCAGCAGCTCCTTCACCGGGACAGGGGACTGGACTAGCGAAGGACCCCCCGGCAATGAGCAGTTCTTC.

The J gene is TRBJ1-2, the V gene TRBV28; D unclear. Trimming shortened V by 2 bases and J by 8 bases, and 9 bases separated the two germline ends. Germline V gene sequence: CDR1 MDHEN, CDR2 SYDVKM. The CDR3 contains 12 residues. The CDR3 region has the DNA TGTGCCAGCAGTTTAGGGCAGGAAGGCTACACCTTC. Its protein is CASSLGQEGYTF.

V is TRBV5-4 and J is TRBJ1-3; D uncertain. The CDR3 has 14 amino acids. Germline V lookup: CDR1 SGHNT, CDR2 YYREEE (reference sequence). Trimming removed 4 bases from V and 3 bases from J, with 11 bases in between. Written as DNA, the CDR3 is TGTGCCAGCAGCCCGCAAGGGCTTGGAAACACCATATATTTT. It encodes CASSPQGLGNTIYF.

This chain connects TRBV6-5 to TRBJ1-1; TRBD1 is a possible D gene (5 bases). CDR3 size: 11 residues. V dropped 8 bases and J dropped 6 bases, with 10 bases sitting between them. Germline CDR1 MNHEY, CDR2 SVGAGI. The CDR3 nucleotides are TGTGCCAGCCGGAGGGGTGCTGAAGCTTTCTTT. Its protein product is CASRRGAEAFF.

The V call is TRBV5-6, the J call TRBJ2-3, with a tentative D call TRBD1 (7 bases). V gave up 0 bases and J gave up 2 bases, with 13 bases separating them. Germline values: CDR1 SGHDT, CDR2 YYEEEE. The CDR3 runs 16 residues. CDR3 in DNA: TGTGCCAGCAGCTTGGGACAGGGAGGCCCCACAGATACGCAGTATTTT. Protein product: CASSLGQGGPTDTQYF.

The chain combines TRBV4-3 with TRBJ2-4; D is tentatively TRBD1 or TRBD2 (5 bases each). Trimming shortened V by 0 bases and J by 0 bases, and 12 bases separated the two germline ends. The CDR3 has 17 residues. Per the germline V gene, CDR1 is LGHNA and CDR2 is YSLEER. CDR3 sequence reads: CASSQDISGGAKNIQYF. The CDR3 DNA sequence: TGCGCCAGCAGCCAAGACATTTCTGGGGGAGCCAAAAACATTCAGTACTTC.

The chain has TRBV10-2 and TRBJ2-7, with 8 bases aligning to TRBD2. The CDR3 has 14 amino acids. Germline CDR1 reads WSHSY; CDR2 reads SAAADI. Trimming removed 6 bases from V and 3 bases from J; junction bases left unmatched: 7. The CDR3 here is CASRGAGVSYEQYF. The CDR3, as DNA: TGCGCCAGCAGAGGAGCGGGAGTTAGCTACGAGCAGTACTTC.

The V gene is TRBV7-9, the J gene TRBJ2-7; TRBD2 agrees at 7 bases. This CDR3 contains 15 residues. Germline V gene sequence: CDR1 SEHNR, CDR2 FQNEAQ (reference sequence). Unmatched junction bases numbered 6, after V lost 2 bases and J lost 2 bases. The CDR3 region has the DNA TGTGCCAGCAGCTTACCCCTGGGACTACCCTACGAGCAGTACTTC. It yields the protein CASSLPLGLPYEQYF.

This clone is a singleton in its sample. The J gene is TRBJ2-5, the V gene TRBV2; no clear D. TRBJ2-7 matches the DNA end more closely, so the J call is doubtful. This CDR3 comprises 15 residues. Per germline, CDR1 SNHLY and CDR2 FYNNEI. CDR3 in DNA: TGTGCCAGCAGTGAAGGGTTCCACCCATCCTACGAGCAGTACTTC. This translates into CASSEGFHPSYEQYF.